This T cell receptor beta chain was profiled in a study of tumor and adjacent non-tumor tissue in lung cancer. A modified ARM-PCR protocol with three rounds of nested PCR amplified TCRbeta. TCRdb reprocessed the multiplex PCR reads with MiXCR, giving one entry per CDR3 protein. The data hold 80,000 or so distinct CDR3 sequences, with approximately 80% observed a single time. This sample's RNA came from whole unsorted tissue. The normal lung tissue was taken more than 3 cm from the tumor edge. The study, taken as a whole, reports: Significantly higher TCR diversity was found in tumor than normal lung.

About this clonotype itself: Its antigen is not known.

The TCR was taken from a man between 60 and 75 years old with non-small cell lung cancer. Sequenced material: distant non-tumor lung tissue.

The CDR3 DNA follows: TGTGCCAGCAGGTCGCGACAGTCTAAGAAGGATAATGAAAAACTGTTTTTT. This translates into CASRSRQSKKDNEKLFF. The chain recombines TRBV11-3 with TRBJ1-4, with D perhaps matching TRBD1 (5 bases). V lost 6 bases and J lost 4, with 21 bases in between. The CDR3 is 17 amino acids. CDR1 is SGHNT and CDR2 is YENEEA in the germline V gene.